This entry lists 6 T cell receptor beta chains sequenced from one sample in a study of early T cells in non-severe SARS-CoV-2 infection. TCRdb reanalysed the 5' RACE reads using MiXCR and keeps one entry per CDR3 protein. The sample records 20,000 to 30,000 distinct CDR3 sequences, approximately 3.9% being singletons. The sample comprised whole blood. These receptors originate from an adult who was a healthcare worker with PCR-confirmed SARS-CoV-2 infection or an uninfected control (not recorded which).

There are a few counts of this clonotype. The chain combines TRBV7-3 with TRBJ1-1; no firm D call. V was clipped by 4 bases and J by 0 bases, with 6 bases between them. This CDR3 region has 13 residues. CDR1 SGHTA and CDR2 FQGTGA come from the germline V gene. This chain's CDR3 is CASSSRLNTEAFF. The CDR3 bases are TGTGCCAGCAGCTCCAGGCTGAACACTGAAGCTTTCTTT.

This clonotype has a count of ten or more. The genes are TRBV7-9 and TRBJ2-7; possible D gene TRBD1, 6 bases. This CDR3 region has 16 residues. V was clipped by 5 bases and J by 6 bases, with 23 bases between them. CDR1 is SEHNR and CDR2 is FQNEAQ in the germline V gene (reference sequence). CDR3 nucleotides: TGTGCCAGCAGCCTCGGAAGGCCCGGGACCAGGGGCGAGCAGTACTTC. Protein: CASSLGRPGTRGEQYF.

Many counts were recorded for this clonotype. The gene calls are TRBV29-1 and TRBJ1-1; D uncertain. CDR1 and CDR2 (germline): SQVTM, ANQGSEA. V was trimmed by 5 bases and J by 3 bases, leaving 13 bases between them. The length of the CDR3 is 13 residues. This chain's CDR3 is CSVRRSADTEAFF. As DNA, the CDR3 is TGCAGCGTTAGACGATCCGCGGACACTGAAGCTTTCTTT.

The V call is TRBV28, the J call TRBJ2-3, with 8 bases that match TRBD1. This CDR3 has 15 amino acids. V shed 7 bases, J shed 2 bases, and the junction held 8 bases outside the gene matches. The germline V gene has CDR1 MDHEN and CDR2 SYDVKM. In DNA form, the CDR3 reads TGTGCCAGCAACGCCGGGACAGGCCACACAGATACGCAGTATTTT. Translated, it gives CASNAGTGHTDTQYF.

This clonotype has at least ten counts. The V gene is TRBV28, the J gene TRBJ1-1; the D is unclear. CDR3 length: 15 residues. Germline CDR1 is MDHEN and CDR2 is SYDVKM. Trimming stripped 5 bases from V and 1 base from J, with 14 bases between. The chain's CDR3 is CASSPTPARNTEAFF. The CDR3 DNA is TGTGCCAGCAGTCCTACGCCAGCTAGGAACACTGAAGCTTTCTTT.

In its sample, this clonotype was seen a few times. V is TRBV6-5 and J is TRBJ2-7, with D unclear. V lost 6 bases and J 3 bases, leaving 6 bases between the germline ends. CDR1 MNHEY and CDR2 SVGAGI come from the germline V gene. This CDR3 is built from 11 residues. CDR3 in DNA: TGTGCCAGCAGGAGAAACTACGAGCAGTACTTC. Translated: CASRRNYEQYF.